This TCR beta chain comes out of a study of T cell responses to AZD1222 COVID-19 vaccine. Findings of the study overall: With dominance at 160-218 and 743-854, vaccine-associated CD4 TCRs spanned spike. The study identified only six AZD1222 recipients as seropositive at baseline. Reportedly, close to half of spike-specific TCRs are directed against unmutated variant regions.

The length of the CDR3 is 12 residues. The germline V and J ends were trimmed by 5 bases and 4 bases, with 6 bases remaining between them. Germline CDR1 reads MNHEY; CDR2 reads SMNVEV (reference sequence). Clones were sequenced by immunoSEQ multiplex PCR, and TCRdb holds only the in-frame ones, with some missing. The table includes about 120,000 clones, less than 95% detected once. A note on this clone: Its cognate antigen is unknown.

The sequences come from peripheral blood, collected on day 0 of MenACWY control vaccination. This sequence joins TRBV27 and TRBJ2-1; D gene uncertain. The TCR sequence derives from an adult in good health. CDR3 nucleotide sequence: TGTGCCAGCAGTCTTTCTTACAATGAGCAGTTCTTC. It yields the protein CASSLSYNEQFF.